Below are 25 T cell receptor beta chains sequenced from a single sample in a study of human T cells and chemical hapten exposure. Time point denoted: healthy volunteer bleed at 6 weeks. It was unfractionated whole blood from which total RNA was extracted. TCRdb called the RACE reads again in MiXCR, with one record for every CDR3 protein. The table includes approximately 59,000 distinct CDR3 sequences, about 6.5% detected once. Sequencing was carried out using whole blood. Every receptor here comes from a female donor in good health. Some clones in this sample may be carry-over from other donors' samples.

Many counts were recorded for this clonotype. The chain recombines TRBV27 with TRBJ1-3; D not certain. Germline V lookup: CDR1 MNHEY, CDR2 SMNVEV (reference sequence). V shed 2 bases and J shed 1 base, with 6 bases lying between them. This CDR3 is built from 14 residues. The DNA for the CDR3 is TGTGCCAGCAGTTTAGTCGATTCTGGAAACACCATATATTTT. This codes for CASSLVDSGNTIYF.

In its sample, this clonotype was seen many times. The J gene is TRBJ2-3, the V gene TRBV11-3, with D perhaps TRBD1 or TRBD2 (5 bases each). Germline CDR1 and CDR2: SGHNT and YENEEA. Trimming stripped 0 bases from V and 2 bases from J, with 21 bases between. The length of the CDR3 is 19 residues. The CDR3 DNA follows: TGTGCCAGCAGCTTAGACTCTATTAGGGGCGGAGGAGACACAGATACGCAGTATTTT. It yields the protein CASSLDSIRGGGDTDTQYF.

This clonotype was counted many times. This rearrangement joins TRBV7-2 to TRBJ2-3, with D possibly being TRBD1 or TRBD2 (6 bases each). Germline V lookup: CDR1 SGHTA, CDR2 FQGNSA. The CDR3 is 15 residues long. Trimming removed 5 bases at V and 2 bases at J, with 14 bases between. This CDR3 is CASSGGTPNTDTQYF. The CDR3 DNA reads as TGTGCCAGCAGCGGGGGGACACCGAACACAGATACGCAGTATTTT. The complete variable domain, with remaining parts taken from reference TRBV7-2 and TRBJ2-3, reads GAGVSQSPSNKVTEKGKDVELRCDPISGHTALYWYRQSLGQGLEFLIYFQGNSAPDKSGLPSDRFSAERTGGSVSTLTIQRTQQEDSAVYLCASSGGTPNTDTQYFGPGTRLTVL.

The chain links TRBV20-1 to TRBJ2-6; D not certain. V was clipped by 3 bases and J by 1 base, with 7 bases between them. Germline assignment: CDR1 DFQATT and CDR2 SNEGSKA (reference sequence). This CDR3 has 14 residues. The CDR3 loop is CSASTVSGANVLTF. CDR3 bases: TGCAGTGCTAGCACAGTTTCTGGGGCCAACGTCCTGACTTTC.

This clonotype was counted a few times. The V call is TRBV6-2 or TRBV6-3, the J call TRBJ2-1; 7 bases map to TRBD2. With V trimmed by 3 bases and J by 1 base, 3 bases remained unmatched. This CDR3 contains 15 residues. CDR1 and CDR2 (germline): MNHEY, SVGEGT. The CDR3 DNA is TGTGCCAGCAGTTATCGGGGGGTGTCCTACAATGAGCAGTTCTTC. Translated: CASSYRGVSYNEQFF.

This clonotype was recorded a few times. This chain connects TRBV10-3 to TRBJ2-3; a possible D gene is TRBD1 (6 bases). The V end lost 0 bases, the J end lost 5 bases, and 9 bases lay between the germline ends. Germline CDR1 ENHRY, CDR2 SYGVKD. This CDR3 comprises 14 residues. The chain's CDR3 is CAISESQGKDTQYF. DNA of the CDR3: TGTGCCATCAGTGAGTCGCAGGGGAAAGATACGCAGTATTTT.

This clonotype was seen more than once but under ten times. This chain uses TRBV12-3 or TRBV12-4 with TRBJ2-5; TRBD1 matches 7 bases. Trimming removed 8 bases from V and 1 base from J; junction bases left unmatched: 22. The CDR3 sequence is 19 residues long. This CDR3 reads CASGTLGQTRIVGQETQYF. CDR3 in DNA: TGTGCCAGCGGTACCCTGGGACAGACTCGGATCGTGGGCCAAGAGACCCAGTACTTC.

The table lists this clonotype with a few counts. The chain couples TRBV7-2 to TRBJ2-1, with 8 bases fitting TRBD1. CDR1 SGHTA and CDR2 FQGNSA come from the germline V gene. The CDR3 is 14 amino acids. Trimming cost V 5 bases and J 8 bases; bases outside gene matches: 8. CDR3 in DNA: TGTGCCAGCAGCCAGGGGGCGACCTCCGATGAGCAGTTCTTC. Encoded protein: CASSQGATSDEQFF.

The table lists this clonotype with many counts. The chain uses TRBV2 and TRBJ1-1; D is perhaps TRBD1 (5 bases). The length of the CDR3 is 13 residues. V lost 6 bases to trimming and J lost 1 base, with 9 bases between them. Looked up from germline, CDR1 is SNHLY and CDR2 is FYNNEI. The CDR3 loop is CASSPQGNTEAFF. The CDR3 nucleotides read TGTGCCAGCAGCCCTCAGGGGAACACTGAAGCTTTCTTT.

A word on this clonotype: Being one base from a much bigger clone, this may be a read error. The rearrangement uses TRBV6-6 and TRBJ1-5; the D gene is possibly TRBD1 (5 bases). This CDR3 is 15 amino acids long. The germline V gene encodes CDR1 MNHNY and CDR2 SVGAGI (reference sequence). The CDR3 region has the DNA TGTGCCAGCAGAGAACTGGGAGGAGGGGAACAGCCCCAGAATTTT. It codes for CASRELGGGEQPQNF.

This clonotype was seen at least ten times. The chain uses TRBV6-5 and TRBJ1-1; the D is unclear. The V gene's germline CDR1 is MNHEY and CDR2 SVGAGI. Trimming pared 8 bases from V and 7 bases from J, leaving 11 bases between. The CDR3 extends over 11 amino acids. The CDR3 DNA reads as TGTGCCAGCTTGGGTCAGCTTGAAGCTTTCTTT. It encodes CASLGQLEAFF.

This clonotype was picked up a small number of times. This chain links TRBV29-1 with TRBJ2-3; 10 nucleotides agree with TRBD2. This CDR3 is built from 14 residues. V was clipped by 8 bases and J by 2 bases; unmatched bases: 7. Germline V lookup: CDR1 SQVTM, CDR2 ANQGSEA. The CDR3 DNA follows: TGCAGCCCAAACCTAGCGGGAGACACAGATACGCAGTATTTT. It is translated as CSPNLAGDTDTQYF.

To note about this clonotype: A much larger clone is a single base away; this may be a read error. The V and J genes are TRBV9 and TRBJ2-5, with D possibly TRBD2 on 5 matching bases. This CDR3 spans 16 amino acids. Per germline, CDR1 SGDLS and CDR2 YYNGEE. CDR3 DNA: TGTGACAGCAGCGTAGGAAGCGGAGTTATTCAAGAGACCCAGTACTTC. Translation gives CDSSVGSGVIQETQYF.

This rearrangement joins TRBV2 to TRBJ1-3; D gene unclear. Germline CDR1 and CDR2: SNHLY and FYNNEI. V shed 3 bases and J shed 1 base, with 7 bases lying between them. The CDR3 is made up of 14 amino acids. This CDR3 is CASSDQVSGNTIYF. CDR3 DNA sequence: TGTGCCAGCAGTGATCAGGTTTCTGGAAACACCATATATTTT.

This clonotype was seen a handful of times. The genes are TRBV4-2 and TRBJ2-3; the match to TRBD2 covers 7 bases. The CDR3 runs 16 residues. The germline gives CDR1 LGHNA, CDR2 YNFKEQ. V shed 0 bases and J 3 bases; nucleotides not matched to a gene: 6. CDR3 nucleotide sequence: TGTGCCAGCAGCCAAGAATCAGGACTAGAGACAGATACGCAGTATTTT. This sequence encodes CASSQESGLETDTQYF.

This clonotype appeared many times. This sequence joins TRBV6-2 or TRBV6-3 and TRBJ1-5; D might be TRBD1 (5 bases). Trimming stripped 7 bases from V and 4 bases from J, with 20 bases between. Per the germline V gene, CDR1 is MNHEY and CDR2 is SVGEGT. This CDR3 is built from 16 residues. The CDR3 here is CASTASIDSLNQPQHF. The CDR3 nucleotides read TGTGCCAGCACAGCATCAATAGACAGTCTAAATCAGCCCCAGCATTTT.

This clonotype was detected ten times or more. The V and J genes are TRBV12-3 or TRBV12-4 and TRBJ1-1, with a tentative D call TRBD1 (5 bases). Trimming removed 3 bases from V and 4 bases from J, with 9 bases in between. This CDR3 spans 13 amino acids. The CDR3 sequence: CASSLQTATEAFF. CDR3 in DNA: TGTGCCAGCAGTTTGCAGACAGCCACTGAAGCTTTCTTT.

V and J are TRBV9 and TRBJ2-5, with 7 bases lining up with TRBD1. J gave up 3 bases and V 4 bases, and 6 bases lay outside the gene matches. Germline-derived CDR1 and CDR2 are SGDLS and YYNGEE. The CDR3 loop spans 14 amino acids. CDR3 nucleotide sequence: TGTGCCAGCAGCCCAACAGGGGAGAAAGAGACCCAGTACTTC. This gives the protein CASSPTGEKETQYF. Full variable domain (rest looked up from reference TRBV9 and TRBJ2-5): DSGVTQTPKHLITATGQRVTLRCSPRSGDLSVYWYQQSLDQGLQFLIQYYNGEERAKGNILERFSAQQFPDLHSELNLSSLELGDSALYFCASSPTGEKETQYFGPGTRLLVL.

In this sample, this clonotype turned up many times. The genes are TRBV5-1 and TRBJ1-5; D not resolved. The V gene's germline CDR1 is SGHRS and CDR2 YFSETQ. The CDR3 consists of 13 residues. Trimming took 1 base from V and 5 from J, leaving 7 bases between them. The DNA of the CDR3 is TGCGCCAGCAGCTTGACGGCCGATCAGCCCCAGCATTTT. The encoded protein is CASSLTADQPQHF.

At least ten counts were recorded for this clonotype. CDR3 bases: TGCAGTGCCGCCGATAGCCCGGCCGACGAGCAGTACTTC. Amino acids: CSAADSPADEQYF. The chain has TRBV20-1 and TRBJ2-7; no firm D call. V was clipped by 6 bases and J by 5 bases, with 17 bases between them. CDR3 length: 13 amino acids. Germline V gene sequence: CDR1 DFQATT, CDR2 SNEGSKA (reference sequence).

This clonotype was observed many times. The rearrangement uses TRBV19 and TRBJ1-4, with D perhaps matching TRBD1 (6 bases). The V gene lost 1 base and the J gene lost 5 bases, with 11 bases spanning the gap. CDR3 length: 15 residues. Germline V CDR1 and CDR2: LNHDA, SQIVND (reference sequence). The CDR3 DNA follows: TGTGCCAGTAGTATAGGGACAGTCGGAAATGAAAAACTGTTTTTT. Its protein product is CASSIGTVGNEKLFF.

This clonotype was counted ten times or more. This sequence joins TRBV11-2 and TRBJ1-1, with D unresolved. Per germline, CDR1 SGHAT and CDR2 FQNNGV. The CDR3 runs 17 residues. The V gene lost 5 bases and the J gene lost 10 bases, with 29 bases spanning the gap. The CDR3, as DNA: TGTGCCAGCAGCCCCACAGCGGGCAGGTCCTATGTAAAGGGAGCTTTCTTT. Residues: CASSPTAGRSYVKGAFF.

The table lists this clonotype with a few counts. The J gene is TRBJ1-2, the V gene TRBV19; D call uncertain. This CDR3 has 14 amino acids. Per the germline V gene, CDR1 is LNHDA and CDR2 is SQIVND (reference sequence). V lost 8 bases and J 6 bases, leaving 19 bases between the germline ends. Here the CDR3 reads CASQDHRRADGYTF. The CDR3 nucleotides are TGTGCCAGTCAAGATCACAGACGGGCGGATGGCTACACCTTC. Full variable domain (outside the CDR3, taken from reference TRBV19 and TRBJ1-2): DGGITQSPKYLFRKEGQNVTLSCEQNLNHDAMYWYRQDPGQGLRLIYYSQIVNDFQKGDIAEGYSVSREKKESFPLTVTSAQKNPTAFYLCASQDHRRADGYTFGSGTRLTVV.

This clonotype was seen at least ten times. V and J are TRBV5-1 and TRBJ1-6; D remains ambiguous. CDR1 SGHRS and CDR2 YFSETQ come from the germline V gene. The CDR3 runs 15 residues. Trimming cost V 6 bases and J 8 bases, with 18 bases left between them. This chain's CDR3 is CASTTTPSTDSPLHF. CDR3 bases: TGCGCCAGCACAACGACCCCCTCAACGGATTCACCCCTCCACTTT.

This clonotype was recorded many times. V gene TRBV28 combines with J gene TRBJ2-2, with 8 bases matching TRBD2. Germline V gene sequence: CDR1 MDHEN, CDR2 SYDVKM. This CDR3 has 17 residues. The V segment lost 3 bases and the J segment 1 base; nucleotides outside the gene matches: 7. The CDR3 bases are TGTGCCAGCAGTTTTCCTAGCGGGCCAGTGAACACCGGGGAGCTGTTTTTT. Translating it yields CASSFPSGPVNTGELFF.